This TCR beta chain is from a study of shared clonotypes between healthy human individuals. Some clones are missing from TCRdb's copy, which holds only in-frame ones; the method was immunoSEQ multiplex PCR. The repertoire holds around 2,100,000 clones, with approximately 94% as singletons. Comment on this clone: The antigen is not known. The same CDR3 also results from other DNA sequences found in this sample.

Overall study results and limits: Across subsets, estimated richness was generally greater for naive than for memory populations. In four donors, approximately 5% of naive CD4 clonotypes appeared in common. The authors sampled blood alone, and tissue repertoires likely differ.

The CDR3 sequence is 17 residues long. The germline V and J ends were trimmed by 0 bases and 0 bases, with 9 bases remaining between them. The germline gives CDR1 MNHEY, CDR2 SMNVEV (reference sequence). As defined, naive CD8 cells were CD45RO-negative and positively selected for CCR7, with terminally differentiated effector memory CD45RA+ cells excluded. This rearrangement joins TRBV27 to TRBJ1-6; D is unresolved. The material sequenced was naive CD8+ T cells sorted from blood. This clonotype was obtained from a man in his late teens or twenties in good health. CDR3 sequence (DNA): TGTGCCAGCAGTTTATCTTCAGAGAGCTCCTATAATTCACCCCTCCACTTT. Its protein product is CASSLSSESSYNSPLHF.